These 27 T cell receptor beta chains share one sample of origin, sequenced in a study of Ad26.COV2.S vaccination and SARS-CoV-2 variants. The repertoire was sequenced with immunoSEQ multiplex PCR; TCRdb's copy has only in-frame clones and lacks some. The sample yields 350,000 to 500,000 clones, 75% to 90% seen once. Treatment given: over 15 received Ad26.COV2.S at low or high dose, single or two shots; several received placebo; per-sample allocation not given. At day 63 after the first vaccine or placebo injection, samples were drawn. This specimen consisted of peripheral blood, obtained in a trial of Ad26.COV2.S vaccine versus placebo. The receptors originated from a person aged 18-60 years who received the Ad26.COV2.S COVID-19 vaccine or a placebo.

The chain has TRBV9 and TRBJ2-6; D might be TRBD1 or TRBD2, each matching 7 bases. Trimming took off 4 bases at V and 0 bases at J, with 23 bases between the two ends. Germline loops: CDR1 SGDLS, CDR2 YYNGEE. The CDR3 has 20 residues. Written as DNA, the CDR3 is TGTGCCAGCAGCTACCCCCTTGTGGCAGGGGGGGACTCTGGGGCCAACGTCCTGACTTTC. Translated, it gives CASSYPLVAGGDSGANVLTF. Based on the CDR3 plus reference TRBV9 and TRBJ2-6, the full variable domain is DSGVTQTPKHLITATGQRVTLRCSPRSGDLSVYWYQQSLDQGLQFLIQYYNGEERAKGNILERFSAQQFPDLHSELNLSSLELGDSALYFCASSYPLVAGGDSGANVLTFGAGSRLTVL.

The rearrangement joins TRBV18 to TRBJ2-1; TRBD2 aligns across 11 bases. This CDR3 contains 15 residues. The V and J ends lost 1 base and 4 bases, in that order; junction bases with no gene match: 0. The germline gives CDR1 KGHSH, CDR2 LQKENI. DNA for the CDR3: TGTGCCAGCTCACCACTAGCGGGGGGGTACAATGAGCAGTTCTTC. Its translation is CASSPLAGGYNEQFF.

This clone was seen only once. The CDR3 DNA is TGCGCCAGCAGCTTGCTGCAACAAGAGACCCAGTACTTC. It translates to CASSLLQQETQYF. This sequence joins TRBV5-1 and TRBJ2-5; D ambiguous. This CDR3 is 13 amino acids long. V was shortened by 1 base and J by 2 bases, with 6 bases between the two germline ends. Germline CDR1 is SGHRS and CDR2 is YFSETQ.

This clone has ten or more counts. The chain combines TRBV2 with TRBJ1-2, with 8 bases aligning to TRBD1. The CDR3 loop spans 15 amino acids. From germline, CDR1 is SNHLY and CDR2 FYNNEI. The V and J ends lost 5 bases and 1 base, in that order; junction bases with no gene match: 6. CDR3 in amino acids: CASSLGQGDNYGYTF. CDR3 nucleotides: TGTGCCAGCAGTTTAGGACAGGGCGATAACTATGGCTACACCTTC.

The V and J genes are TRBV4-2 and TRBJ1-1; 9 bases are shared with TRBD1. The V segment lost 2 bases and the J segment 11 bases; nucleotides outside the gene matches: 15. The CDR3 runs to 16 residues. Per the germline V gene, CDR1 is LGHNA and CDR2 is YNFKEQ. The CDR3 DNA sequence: TGTGCCAGCAGCCAATCCGGTGGACAGGGGTACCTCTGGGCTTTCTTT. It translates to CASSQSGGQGYLWAFF.

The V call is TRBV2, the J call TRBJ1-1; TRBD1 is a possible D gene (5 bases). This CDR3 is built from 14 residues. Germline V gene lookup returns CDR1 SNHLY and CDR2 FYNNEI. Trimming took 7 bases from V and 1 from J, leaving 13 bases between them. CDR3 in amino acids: CASNPRTQNTEAFF. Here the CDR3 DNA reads TGTGCCAGCAATCCCCGGACACAGAACACTGAAGCTTTCTTT.

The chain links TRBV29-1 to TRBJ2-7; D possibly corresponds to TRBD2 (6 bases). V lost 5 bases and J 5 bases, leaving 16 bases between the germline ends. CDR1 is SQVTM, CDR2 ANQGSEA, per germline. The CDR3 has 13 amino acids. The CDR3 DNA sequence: TGCAGCGTTTTACCCCGCGGGGAACACGAGCAGTACTTC. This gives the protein CSVLPRGEHEQYF.

The CDR3 region has the DNA TGTGCCAGCAGTTACGGCGGGGGGAGCTCCTACAATGAGCAGTTCTTC. It yields the protein CASSYGGGSSYNEQFF. This chain links TRBV6-5 with TRBJ2-1, with 8 bases matching TRBD2. V lost 2 bases, J lost 0 bases, and 3 bases stayed unmatched. Germline V gene data show CDR1 as MNHEY and CDR2 as SVGAGI. The CDR3 is 16 amino acids.

Written as DNA, the CDR3 is TGTGCCAGCAGTGAATATCGCGAAGCAGGTGGAAACACCATATATTTT. It translates to CASSEYREAGGNTIYF. The chain carries TRBV2 and TRBJ1-3, with D hard to call. V lost 2 bases and J lost 3, with 14 bases in between. The CDR3 sequence is 16 residues long. From germline, CDR1 is SNHLY and CDR2 FYNNEI.

The CDR3 coding sequence is TGTGCCAGCAGTTCAGATGGGGACAAGTACAATGAGCAGTTCTTC. Amino acid sequence: CASSSDGDKYNEQFF. The J gene is TRBJ2-1, the V gene TRBV28, with D maybe TRBD1 (6 bases). CDR1 and CDR2 (germline): MDHEN, SYDVKM. V was cut by 4 bases and J by 4 bases, with 14 bases left in between. The length of the CDR3 is 15 residues.

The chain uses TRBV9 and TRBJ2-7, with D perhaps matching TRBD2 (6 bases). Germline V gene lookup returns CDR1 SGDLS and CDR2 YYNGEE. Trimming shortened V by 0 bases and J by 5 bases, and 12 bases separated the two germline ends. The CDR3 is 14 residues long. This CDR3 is CASSVDWSGDEQYF. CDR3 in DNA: TGTGCCAGCAGCGTAGACTGGTCGGGGGACGAGCAGTACTTC.

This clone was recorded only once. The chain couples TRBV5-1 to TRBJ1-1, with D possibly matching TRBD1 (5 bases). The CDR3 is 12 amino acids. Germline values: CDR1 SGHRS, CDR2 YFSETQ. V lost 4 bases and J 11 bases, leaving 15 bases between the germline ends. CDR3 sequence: CASSQTQGTAFF. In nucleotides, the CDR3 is TGCGCCAGCAGCCAGACCCAGGGCACGGCTTTCTTT. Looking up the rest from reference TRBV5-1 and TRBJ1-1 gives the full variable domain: KAGVTQTPRYLIKTRGQQVTLSCSPISGHRSVSWYQQTPGQGLQFLFEYFSETQRNKGNFPGRFSGRQFSNSRSEMNVSTLELGDSALYLCASSQTQGTAFFGQGTRLTVV.

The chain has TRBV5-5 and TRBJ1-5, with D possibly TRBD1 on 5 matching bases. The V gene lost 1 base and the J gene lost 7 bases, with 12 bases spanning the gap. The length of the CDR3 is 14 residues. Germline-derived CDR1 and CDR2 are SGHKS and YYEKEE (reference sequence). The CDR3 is CASSLWGGEQPQHF. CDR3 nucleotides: TGTGCCAGCAGCTTGTGGGGCGGGGAACAGCCCCAGCATTTT.

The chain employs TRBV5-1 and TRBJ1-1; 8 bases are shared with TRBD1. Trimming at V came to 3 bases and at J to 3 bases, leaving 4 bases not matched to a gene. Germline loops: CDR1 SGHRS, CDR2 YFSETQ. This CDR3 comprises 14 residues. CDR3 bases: TGCGCCAGCAGCTGGGACAGGAGGGACACTGAAGCTTTCTTT. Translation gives CASSWDRRDTEAFF.

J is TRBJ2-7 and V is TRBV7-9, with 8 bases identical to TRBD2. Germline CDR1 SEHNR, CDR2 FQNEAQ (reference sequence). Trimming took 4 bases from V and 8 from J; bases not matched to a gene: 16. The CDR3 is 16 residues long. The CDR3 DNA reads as TGTGCCAGCAGCTGTAGCTCCGGGACTAGGTATCTCAAGCAGTACGTC. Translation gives CASSCSSGTRYLKQYV.

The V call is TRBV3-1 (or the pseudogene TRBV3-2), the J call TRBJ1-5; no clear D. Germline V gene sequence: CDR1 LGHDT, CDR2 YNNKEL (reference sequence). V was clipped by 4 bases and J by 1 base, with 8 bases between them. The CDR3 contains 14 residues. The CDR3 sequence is CASSPGLSNQPQHF. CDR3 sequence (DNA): TGTGCCAGCAGCCCGGGCCTCAGCAATCAGCCCCAGCATTTT.

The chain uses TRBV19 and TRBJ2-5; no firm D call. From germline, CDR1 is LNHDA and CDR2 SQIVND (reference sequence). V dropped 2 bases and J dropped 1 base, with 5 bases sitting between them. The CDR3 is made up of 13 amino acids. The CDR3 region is CASSIQSQETQYF. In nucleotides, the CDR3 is TGTGCCAGTAGTATACAGTCCCAAGAGACCCAGTACTTC.

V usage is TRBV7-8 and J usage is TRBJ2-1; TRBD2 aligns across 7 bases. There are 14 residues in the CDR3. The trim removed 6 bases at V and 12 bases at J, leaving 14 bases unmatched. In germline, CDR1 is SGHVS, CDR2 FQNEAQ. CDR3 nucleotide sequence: TGTGCCAGCAGGTTGCGACAGACTAGCCATGGGCAGTTCTTC. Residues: CASRLRQTSHGQFF.

CDR3 coding DNA: TGTGCCAGCTCACGCATGGACGGGCTAGTATCCGGGGAGCTGTTTTTT. It is translated as CASSRMDGLVSGELFF. J is TRBJ2-2 and V is TRBV18; D gene uncertain. The V end lost 4 bases, the J end lost 6 bases, and 18 bases lay between the germline ends. The germline V gene encodes CDR1 KGHSH and CDR2 LQKENI. The CDR3 has 16 residues.

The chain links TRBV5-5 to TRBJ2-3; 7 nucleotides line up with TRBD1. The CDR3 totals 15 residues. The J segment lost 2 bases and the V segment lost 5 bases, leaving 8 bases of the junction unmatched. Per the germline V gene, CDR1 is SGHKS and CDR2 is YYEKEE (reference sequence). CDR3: CASSWGQLDTDTQYF. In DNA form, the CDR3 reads TGTGCCAGCAGTTGGGGACAGCTGGACACAGATACGCAGTATTTT.

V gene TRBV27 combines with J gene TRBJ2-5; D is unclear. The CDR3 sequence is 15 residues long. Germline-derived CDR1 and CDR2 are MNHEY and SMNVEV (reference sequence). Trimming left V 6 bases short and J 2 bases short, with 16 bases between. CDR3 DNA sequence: TGTGCCAGCAGACAATCGGACGGCCTTCAAGAGACCCAGTACTTC. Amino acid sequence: CASRQSDGLQETQYF.

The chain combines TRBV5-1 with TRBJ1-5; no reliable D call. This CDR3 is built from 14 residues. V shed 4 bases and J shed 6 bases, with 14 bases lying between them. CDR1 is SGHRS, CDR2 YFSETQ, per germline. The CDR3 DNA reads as TGCGCCAGCAGCACGGAGGGTGGGATTCAGCCCCAGCATTTT. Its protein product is CASSTEGGIQPQHF.

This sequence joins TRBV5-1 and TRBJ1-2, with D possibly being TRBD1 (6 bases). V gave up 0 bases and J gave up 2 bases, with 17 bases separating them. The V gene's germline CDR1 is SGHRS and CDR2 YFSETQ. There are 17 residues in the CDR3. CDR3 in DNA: TGCGCCAGCAGCTTGGATAGAGGGGGGATCTTCAACTATGGCTACACCTTC. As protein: CASSLDRGGIFNYGYTF.

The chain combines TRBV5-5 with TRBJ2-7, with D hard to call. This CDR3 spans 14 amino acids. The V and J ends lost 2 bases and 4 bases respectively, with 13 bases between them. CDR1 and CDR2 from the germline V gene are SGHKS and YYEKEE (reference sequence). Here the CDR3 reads CASSFWAEVYEQYF. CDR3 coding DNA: TGTGCCAGCAGCTTTTGGGCTGAAGTGTACGAGCAGTACTTC.

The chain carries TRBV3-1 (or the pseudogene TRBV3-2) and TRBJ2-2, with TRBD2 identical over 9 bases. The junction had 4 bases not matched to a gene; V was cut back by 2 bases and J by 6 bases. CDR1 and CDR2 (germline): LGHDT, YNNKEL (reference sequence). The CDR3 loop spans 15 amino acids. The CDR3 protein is CASSQTSGYAGELFF. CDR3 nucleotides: TGTGCCAGCAGCCAAACTAGCGGGTATGCCGGGGAGCTGTTTTTT.

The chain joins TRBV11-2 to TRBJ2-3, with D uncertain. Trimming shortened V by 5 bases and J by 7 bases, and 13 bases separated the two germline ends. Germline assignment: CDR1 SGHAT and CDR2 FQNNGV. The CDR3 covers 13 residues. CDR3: CASSENHRNTQYF. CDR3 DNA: TGTGCCAGCAGCGAAAACCACCGAAATACGCAGTATTTT.

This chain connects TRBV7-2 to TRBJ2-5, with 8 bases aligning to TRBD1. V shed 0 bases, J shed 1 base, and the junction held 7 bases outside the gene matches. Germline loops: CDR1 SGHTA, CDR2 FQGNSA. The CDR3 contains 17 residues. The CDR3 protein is CASSLAGARGPQETQYF. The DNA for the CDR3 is TGTGCCAGCAGCTTAGCGGGGGCCAGGGGGCCCCAAGAGACCCAGTACTTC.